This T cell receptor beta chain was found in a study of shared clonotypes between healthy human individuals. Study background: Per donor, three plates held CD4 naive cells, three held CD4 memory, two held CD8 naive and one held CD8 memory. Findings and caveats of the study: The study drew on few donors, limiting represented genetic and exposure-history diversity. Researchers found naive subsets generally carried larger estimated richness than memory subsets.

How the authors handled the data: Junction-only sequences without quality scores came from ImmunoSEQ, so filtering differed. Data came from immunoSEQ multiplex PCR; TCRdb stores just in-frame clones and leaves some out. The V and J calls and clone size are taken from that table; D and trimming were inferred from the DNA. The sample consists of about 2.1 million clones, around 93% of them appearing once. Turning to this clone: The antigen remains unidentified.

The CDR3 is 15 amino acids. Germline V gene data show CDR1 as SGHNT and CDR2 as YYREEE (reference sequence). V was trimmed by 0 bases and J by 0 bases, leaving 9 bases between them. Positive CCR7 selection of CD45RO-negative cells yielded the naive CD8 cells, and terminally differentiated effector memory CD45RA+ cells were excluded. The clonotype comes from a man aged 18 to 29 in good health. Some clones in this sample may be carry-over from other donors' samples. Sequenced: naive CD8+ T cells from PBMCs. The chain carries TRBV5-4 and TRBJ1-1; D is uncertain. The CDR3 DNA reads TGTGCCAGCAGCTTGGAGTGGGGTATGAACACTGAAGCTTTCTTT. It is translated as CASSLEWGMNTEAFF. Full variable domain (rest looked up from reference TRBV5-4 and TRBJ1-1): ETGVTQSPTHLIKTRGQQVTLRCSSQSGHNTVSWYQQALGQGPQFIFQYYREEENGRGNFPPRFSGLQFPNYSSELNVNALELDDSALYLCASSLEWGMNTEAFFGQGTRLTVV.